The 27 T cell receptor beta chains reported below all come from one sample, sequenced in a study of human T cells and chemical hapten exposure. One entry per CDR3 protein, called by TCRdb with MiXCR from the RACE reads. The sample lists 380,000 or so distinct CDR3 sequences, 4.8% occurring once. Time point meaning: patch test 1, 2 weeks after DPC sensitization. Treatment in this sample: therapeutic diphenylcyclopropenone sensitization with weekly scalp DPC. The sample consisted of whole blood, taken in connection with sensitization to the hapten diphenylcyclopropenone (DPC). These receptors were collected from a woman between 45 and 60 years old with alopecia areata. Some clones in this sample may be carry-over from other donors' samples.

The chain joins TRBV5-1 to TRBJ2-1; no firm D call. The germline gives CDR1 SGHRS, CDR2 YFSETQ. The CDR3 is made up of 14 amino acids. The germline V and J ends were trimmed by 0 bases and 7 bases, with 11 bases remaining between them. The DNA for the CDR3 is TGCGCCAGCAGCTTGGACTTCAGTAGAAATGAGCAGTTCTTC. This translates into CASSLDFSRNEQFF.

This clonotype was detected ten times or more. The chain is built from TRBV9 and TRBJ2-7; TRBD1 agrees at 11 bases. The CDR3 is made up of 14 amino acids. Germline V gives CDR1 SGDLS, CDR2 YYNGEE. V trimming: 4 bases; J trimming: 3 bases; junction bases outside the gene matches: 3. For the CDR3, the DNA is TGTGCCAGCAGCTCCGGGACAGGGGGCTACGAGCAGTACTTC. Its protein product is CASSSGTGGYEQYF.

This clonotype was detected ten times or more. The V and J genes are TRBV29-1 and TRBJ1-5; D uncertain. Trimming took off 5 bases at V and 4 bases at J, with 9 bases between the two ends. Germline CDR1 SQVTM, CDR2 ANQGSEA. CDR3 length equals 12 residues. This CDR3 reads CSVTGVNQPQHF. The CDR3 coding sequence is TGCAGCGTTACCGGGGTGAATCAGCCCCAGCATTTT.

This clonotype appeared many times. The rearrangement uses TRBV27 and TRBJ2-7; 7 bases are a match to TRBD1. The V gene's germline CDR1 is MNHEY and CDR2 SMNVEV (reference sequence). With V trimmed by 4 bases and J by 5 bases, 5 bases remained unmatched. The CDR3 runs to 13 residues. CDR3 bases: TGTGCCAGCAGTTCGGACAGGTCCCACGAGCAGTACTTC. Translation: CASSSDRSHEQYF.

The table lists this clonotype with many counts. The gene calls are TRBV29-1 and TRBJ2-7, with 9 bases fitting TRBD1. Germline V CDR1 and CDR2: SQVTM, ANQGSEA. This CDR3 region has 12 residues. The J segment lost 3 bases and the V segment lost 4 bases, leaving 1 base of the junction unmatched. The CDR3 loop is CSVGDRDYEQYF. The CDR3 nucleotides are TGCAGCGTTGGGGACAGGGACTACGAGCAGTACTTC.

This clonotype was detected many times. The rearrangement joins TRBV7-2 to TRBJ1-2; 7 positions match TRBD1. Germline V gene lookup returns CDR1 SGHTA and CDR2 FQGNSA. The CDR3 runs 13 residues. Trimming removed 4 bases from V and 4 bases from J; junction bases left unmatched: 3. DNA of the CDR3: TGTGCCAGCAGCTGGGACAGACTCTATGGCTACACCTTC. This gives the protein CASSWDRLYGYTF.

This clonotype occurred many times. CDR3 bases: TGTGCCGTGCTTAAAAACACCGGGGAGCTGTTTTTT. This sequence encodes CAVLKNTGELFF. This sequence joins TRBV10-3 and TRBJ2-2; D gene unclear. The germline V and J ends were trimmed by 11 bases and 2 bases, with 9 bases remaining between them. CDR3 length: 12 amino acids. The germline CDR1 and CDR2 sequences are ENHRY and SYGVKD.

This clonotype was seen a few times. V and J are TRBV13 and TRBJ2-7; D remains unclear. The V and J ends lost 0 bases and 0 bases respectively, with 6 bases between them. Germline-derived CDR1 and CDR2 are PRHDT and FYEKMQ (reference sequence). The CDR3 spans 14 residues. The CDR3 is CASSLGPRSYEQYF. CDR3 sequence (DNA): TGTGCCAGCAGCTTAGGACCTCGCTCCTACGAGCAGTACTTC.

There are many counts of this clonotype. The CDR3, as DNA: TGTGCCAGCCACAGGGCGAAGGAGTTGCAGTACTTC. Translating it yields CASHRAKELQYF. The rearrangement links TRBV28 to TRBJ2-7; tentative D call: TRBD1 (6 bases). Germline V CDR1 and CDR2: MDHEN, SYDVKM. V was trimmed by 8 bases and J by 9 bases, leaving 17 bases between them. The CDR3 loop spans 12 amino acids.

The chain recombines TRBV28 with TRBJ2-7; 7 bases align to TRBD1. The CDR3 length is 14 residues. V was clipped by 6 bases and J by 2 bases; unmatched bases: 7. Germline CDR1 is MDHEN and CDR2 is SYDVKM. CDR3: CASRGDSGPYEQYF. CDR3 nucleotide sequence: TGTGCCAGCAGGGGGGACAGTGGACCCTACGAGCAGTACTTC.

CDR3 nucleotides: TGTGCCAGCAGCTTAGTTAGCGGGATCGGGGAAGAGACCCAGTACTTC. Its protein is CASSLVSGIGEETQYF. V gene TRBV7-8 combines with J gene TRBJ2-5, with 8 positions matching TRBD2. CDR3 size: 16 residues. Trimming took 1 base from V and 3 from J; bases not matched to a gene: 7. From germline, CDR1 is SGHVS and CDR2 FQNEAQ.

CDR3 nucleotides: TGCAGCGTAGTTACGGGAATTTGGGAGACTGAAGCTTTCTTT. Translation: CSVVTGIWETEAFF. The gene calls are TRBV29-1 and TRBJ1-1, with no clear D. The CDR3 spans 14 residues. With 6 bases removed from V and 5 bases from J, the gap between germline ends came to 19 bases. Germline V gene lookup returns CDR1 SQVTM and CDR2 ANQGSEA.

This clonotype came up a few times. V usage is TRBV20-1 and J usage is TRBJ2-1; 9 positions match TRBD2. Germline loops: CDR1 DFQATT, CDR2 SNEGSKA (reference sequence). The CDR3 sequence is 16 residues long. J gave up 5 bases and V 2 bases, and 10 bases lay outside the gene matches. This CDR3 is CSARRREGQKNNEQFF. CDR3 nucleotide sequence: TGCAGTGCTAGAAGGCGGGAGGGCCAAAAAAACAATGAGCAGTTCTTC.

This clonotype occurred a few times. V is TRBV20-1 and J is TRBJ2-6, with 10 positions matching TRBD1. This CDR3 is 17 amino acids long. The germline CDR1 and CDR2 sequences are DFQATT and SNEGSKA (reference sequence). V gave up 3 bases and J gave up 0 bases; unmatched junction bases: 5. CDR3 sequence: CSARADRGSSGANVLTF. CDR3 coding DNA: TGCAGTGCTAGGGCGGACAGGGGGAGCTCTGGGGCCAACGTCCTGACTTTC.

This clonotype was seen at least ten times. V is TRBV6-5 and J is TRBJ2-3; no clear D gene. The CDR3 has 13 residues. Germline V CDR1 and CDR2: MNHEY, SVGAGI. Trimming left V 1 base short and J 6 bases short, with 8 bases between. The CDR3 bases are TGTGCCAGCAGTTACTTAACAGCGGATACGCAGTATTTT. Protein sequence: CASSYLTADTQYF.

This clonotype was counted between two and nine times. The gene calls are TRBV5-1 and TRBJ2-3, with no clear D. This CDR3 is built from 14 residues. V shed 0 bases and J shed 5 bases, with 10 bases lying between them. Germline CDR1 is SGHRS and CDR2 is YFSETQ. The CDR3 protein is CASSLGSVEDTQYF. DNA of the CDR3: TGCGCCAGCAGCTTGGGGTCGGTGGAAGATACGCAGTATTTT.

A note on this clonotype: This may arise from a read error, as a much more abundant clone is one base away. The chain has TRBV5-1 and TRBJ1-6; D ambiguous. Germline V gene sequence: CDR1 SGHRS, CDR2 YFSETQ. The CDR3 is made up of 14 amino acids. Trimming took off 3 bases at V and 14 bases at J, with 18 bases between the two ends. The CDR3: CASSSSGLRSSLHF. The CDR3 nucleotides read TGCGCCAGCAGCTCTTCGGGGTTAAGATCATCCCTCCACTTT.

In its sample, this clonotype was seen a few times. The chain combines TRBV2 with TRBJ1-4; possibly TRBD1 for D (6 bases). Trimming shortened V by 0 bases and J by 13 bases, and 15 bases separated the two germline ends. This CDR3 has 14 amino acids. Germline values: CDR1 SNHLY, CDR2 FYNNEI. CDR3 in DNA: TGTGCCAGCAGTGAAGCTTATCGTACAGGGACACTGTTTTTT. Its protein is CASSEAYRTGTLFF.

The chain links TRBV28 to TRBJ2-1, with D unclear. Deletions cut 5 bases from V and 8 bases from J, with 22 bases between. Germline V gene lookup returns CDR1 MDHEN and CDR2 SYDVKM. The CDR3 has 16 residues. The CDR3: CASSPPWRTRPDEQFF. For the CDR3, the DNA is TGTGCCAGCAGTCCACCTTGGCGGACGAGGCCCGATGAGCAGTTCTTC.

This clonotype was observed at least ten times. The chain employs TRBV5-1 and TRBJ1-1, with TRBD1 matching over 8 bases. V shed 3 bases and J 4 bases; nucleotides not matched to a gene: 5. CDR1 SGHRS and CDR2 YFSETQ come from the germline V gene. The CDR3 extends over 14 amino acids. Here the CDR3 reads CASSSTGEITEAFF. In DNA, the CDR3 is TGCGCCAGCAGCTCGACAGGGGAGATCACTGAAGCTTTCTTT.

This clonotype was counted ten times or more. The gene calls are TRBV12-3 or TRBV12-4 and TRBJ1-5, with no clear D. Trimming removed 6 bases from V and 2 bases from J, with 8 bases in between. This CDR3 is 13 amino acids long. The CDR3 loop is CASRSGGNQPQHF. CDR3 bases: TGTGCCAGCAGATCCGGCGGCAATCAGCCCCAGCATTTT.

On this clonotype itself: This sequence may be a read error, since a much larger clone differs from it by one base. The rearrangement uses TRBV12-3 or TRBV12-4 and TRBJ2-7, with TRBD1 matching 12 bases. V dropped 5 bases and J dropped 4; count of bases not matched to a gene: 9. The CDR3 has 16 amino acids. The CDR3 nucleotides read TGTGCCAGCAGTCTCACCACGGGACAGGGGGCGTACGAGCAGTACTTC. The encoded protein is CASSLTTGQGAYEQYF.

In its sample, this clonotype was seen many times. V usage is TRBV7-2 and J usage is TRBJ1-1; D might be TRBD1 (6 bases). Trimming shortened V by 3 bases and J by 5 bases, and 10 bases separated the two germline ends. The CDR3 consists of 13 residues. Germline loops: CDR1 SGHTA, CDR2 FQGNSA. In DNA, the CDR3 is TGTGCCAGCAGCTTGGGGGCCGAGACTGAAGCTTTCTTT. Translated, it gives CASSLGAETEAFF.

The rearrangement links TRBV28 to TRBJ2-7, with D possibly TRBD1 on 5 matching bases. Germline V lookup: CDR1 MDHEN, CDR2 SYDVKM. The CDR3 is 15 residues long. Between the trimmed V and J ends, which lost 5 bases and 4 bases, there was a span of 18 bases. The CDR3 loop is CASSADTRIQYEQYF. CDR3 nucleotide sequence: TGTGCCAGCAGTGCGGACACCCGAATACAATACGAGCAGTACTTC.

Many counts were recorded for this clonotype. The chain carries TRBV4-2 and TRBJ2-6, with D hard to call. The germline V and J ends were trimmed by 0 bases and 2 bases, with 11 bases remaining between them. CDR3 length: 17 amino acids. The germline CDR1 and CDR2 sequences are LGHNA and YNFKEQ. The CDR3 is CASSQDAARAGANVLTF. The CDR3 nucleotides are TGTGCCAGCAGCCAAGATGCGGCCCGCGCTGGGGCCAACGTCCTGACTTTC.

This clonotype has more than one count but fewer than ten. The chain carries TRBV6-6 and TRBJ2-3; a possible D gene is TRBD2 (6 bases). The V and J ends lost 2 bases and 3 bases respectively, with 9 bases between them. The CDR3 covers 14 residues. Germline CDR1 MNHNY, CDR2 SVGAGI (reference sequence). Here the CDR3 reads CASSYPGETDTQYF. CDR3 sequence (DNA): TGTGCCAGCAGTTACCCGGGAGAAACAGATACGCAGTATTTT.

This clonotype appeared many times. In DNA form, the CDR3 reads TGTGCCAGCAGTTTATCGGAGGGGGCTGGGGGCTACACCTTC. Translating it yields CASSLSEGAGGYTF. This sequence joins TRBV27 and TRBJ1-2, with 7 bases fitting TRBD1. V shed 0 bases and J 8 bases; nucleotides not matched to a gene: 6. The V gene's germline CDR1 is MNHEY and CDR2 SMNVEV (reference sequence). The CDR3 runs 14 residues.